These T cell receptor beta chains were read from a single sample in a study of identifying expanded T cells in peripheral blood. Sequencing was performed with immunoSEQ multiplex PCR; in TCRdb, only in-frame clones are kept and a portion is missing. This sample has under 85,000 clones, with 80% to 85% found just once. Sequenced input: blood. These receptors originate from a person between 18 and 75 years old in good health. Each CDR3 is given with its conserved first and last residue. Fields, in order: CDR3 protein, clone size, CDR3 length, V gene. Clone size appears in some rows only: once, few, many, or a class for an expanded clone.

cdr3_aa: CASSSGTGYRSGANVLTF
clone_size: NA
cdr3_length: 18
v_call: TRBV9

cdr3_aa: CASTDPPSGYTF
clone_size: NA
cdr3_length: 12
v_call: TRBV7-2

cdr3_aa: CETLQGNTIYF
clone_size: NA
cdr3_length: 11
v_call: TRBV28

cdr3_aa: CASSTTGGRNIQYF
clone_size: NA
cdr3_length: 14
v_call: TRBV25-1

cdr3_aa: CASSSNNEQFF
clone_size: NA
cdr3_length: 11
v_call: TRBV5-4

cdr3_aa: CASSSTDYTF
clone_size: NA
cdr3_length: 10
v_call: TRBV28

cdr3_aa: CASSDSGRYQETQYF
clone_size: NA
cdr3_length: 15
v_call: TRBV6-6

cdr3_aa: CASSLNPSGSGDEQYF
clone_size: NA
cdr3_length: 16
v_call: TRBV7-2

cdr3_aa: CASSSRDAVEAFF
clone_size: NA
cdr3_length: 13
v_call: TRBV6-6

cdr3_aa: CASSLGGAPDTQYF
clone_size: NA
cdr3_length: 14
v_call: TRBV6-5

cdr3_aa: CASRDSGQGRGNEKLFF
clone_size: NA
cdr3_length: 17
v_call: TRBV19

cdr3_aa: CASSFKKMGTQYF
clone_size: NA
cdr3_length: 13
v_call: TRBV27

cdr3_aa: CARSLVLAGPTDTQYF
clone_size: NA
cdr3_length: 16
v_call: TRBV5-3

cdr3_aa: CASSKLAGYGSYNEQFF
clone_size: NA
cdr3_length: 17
v_call: TRBV2

cdr3_aa: CASTPTSTDTQYF
clone_size: NA
cdr3_length: 13
v_call: TRBV6-6

cdr3_aa: CASSPARPLNTGELFF
clone_size: NA
cdr3_length: 16
v_call: TRBV28

cdr3_aa: CATLRDPEQFF
clone_size: NA
cdr3_length: 11
v_call: TRBV28

cdr3_aa: CASNLQGTSTDTQYF
clone_size: NA
cdr3_length: 15
v_call: TRBV5-1

cdr3_aa: CSVNAGIADTQYF
clone_size: NA
cdr3_length: 13
v_call: TRBV29-1

cdr3_aa: CATSPPQDRDEQYF
clone_size: NA
cdr3_length: 14
v_call: TRBV15

cdr3_aa: CSVDLAGFPYEQYF
clone_size: once
cdr3_length: 14
v_call: TRBV29-1

cdr3_aa: CSVEDLPGQENNEQFF
clone_size: NA
cdr3_length: 16
v_call: TRBV29-1

cdr3_aa: CASSSLGEGASYNEQFF
clone_size: few
cdr3_length: 17
v_call: TRBV28

cdr3_aa: CASKTGPSTGELFF
clone_size: once
cdr3_length: 14
v_call: TRBV28

cdr3_aa: CASSLGGETDTQYF
clone_size: NA
cdr3_length: 14
v_call: TRBV7-8

cdr3_aa: CASSDRIREDQFF
clone_size: NA
cdr3_length: 13
v_call: TRBV7-9

cdr3_aa: CASSRYSETQYF
clone_size: NA
cdr3_length: 12
v_call: TRBV5-8

cdr3_aa: CASSASVSSYNEQFF
clone_size: NA
cdr3_length: 15
v_call: TRBV2

cdr3_aa: CASSATGFNQPQHF
clone_size: NA
cdr3_length: 14
v_call: TRBV5-1

cdr3_aa: CASSPGGGQGARYEQYF
clone_size: NA
cdr3_length: 17
v_call: TRBV7-2

cdr3_aa: CASSLGGDEQFF
clone_size: NA
cdr3_length: 12
v_call: TRBV5-4

cdr3_aa: CASPLPTWDYGYTF
clone_size: NA
cdr3_length: 14
v_call: TRBV10-1

cdr3_aa: CASTPSGGAYEQYF
clone_size: NA
cdr3_length: 14
v_call: TRBV6-6

cdr3_aa: CASSASDPSYGYTF
clone_size: NA
cdr3_length: 14
v_call: TRBV6-5

cdr3_aa: CASSFAREGPQHF
clone_size: few
cdr3_length: 13
v_call: TRBV5-6

cdr3_aa: CASSAKRSSTDTQYF
clone_size: NA
cdr3_length: 15
v_call: TRBV9

cdr3_aa: CASSLSGTEQETQYF
clone_size: NA
cdr3_length: 15
v_call: TRBV11-2

cdr3_aa: CASSSEGGGNQPQHF
clone_size: NA
cdr3_length: 15
v_call: TRBV7-9

cdr3_aa: CASSLMGGIGIYEQYF
clone_size: NA
cdr3_length: 16
v_call: TRBV7-9

cdr3_aa: CASSLRSLLATGSHEQYF
clone_size: NA
cdr3_length: 18
v_call: TRBV7-6

cdr3_aa: CASSGGQGRSGANVLTF
clone_size: few
cdr3_length: 17
v_call: TRBV9

cdr3_aa: CASSPDSQTGELFF
clone_size: NA
cdr3_length: 14
v_call: TRBV6-4

cdr3_aa: CASRGDNYGYTF
clone_size: NA
cdr3_length: 12
v_call: TRBV28

cdr3_aa: CASSPQQARFDEQFF
clone_size: NA
cdr3_length: 15
v_call: TRBV7-3

cdr3_aa: CASKAGEAQTYEQYF
clone_size: NA
cdr3_length: 15
v_call: TRBV19